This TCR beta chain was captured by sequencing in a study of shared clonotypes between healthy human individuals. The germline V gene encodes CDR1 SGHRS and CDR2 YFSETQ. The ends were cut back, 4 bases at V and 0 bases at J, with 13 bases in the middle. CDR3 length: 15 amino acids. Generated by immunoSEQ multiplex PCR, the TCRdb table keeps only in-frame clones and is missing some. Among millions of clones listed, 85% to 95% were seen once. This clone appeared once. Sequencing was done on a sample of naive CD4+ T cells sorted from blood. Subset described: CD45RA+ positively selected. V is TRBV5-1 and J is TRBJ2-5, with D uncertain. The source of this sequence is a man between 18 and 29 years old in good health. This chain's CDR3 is CASSAMDGYQETQYF. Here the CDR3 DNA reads TGCGCCAGCAGCGCAATGGACGGCTACCAAGAGACCCAGTACTTC.